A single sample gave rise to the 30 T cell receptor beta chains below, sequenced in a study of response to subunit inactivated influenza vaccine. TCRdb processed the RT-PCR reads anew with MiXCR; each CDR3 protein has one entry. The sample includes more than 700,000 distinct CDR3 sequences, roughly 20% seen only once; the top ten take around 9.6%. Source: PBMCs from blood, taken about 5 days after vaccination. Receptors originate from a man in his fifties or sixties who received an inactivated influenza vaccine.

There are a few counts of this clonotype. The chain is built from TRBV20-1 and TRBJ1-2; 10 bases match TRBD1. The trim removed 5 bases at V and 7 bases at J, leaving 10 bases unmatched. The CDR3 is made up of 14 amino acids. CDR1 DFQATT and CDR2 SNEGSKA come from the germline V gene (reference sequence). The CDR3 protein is CSAGSGTGASGYTF. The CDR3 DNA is TGCAGTGCTGGATCCGGGACAGGGGCCTCTGGCTACACCTTC.

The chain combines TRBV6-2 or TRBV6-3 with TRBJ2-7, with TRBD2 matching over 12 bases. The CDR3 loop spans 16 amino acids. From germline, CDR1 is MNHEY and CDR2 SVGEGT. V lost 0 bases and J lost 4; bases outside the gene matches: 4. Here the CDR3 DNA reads TGTGCCAGCAGTTACTCGACTAGCGGGAGCCCATACGAGCAGTACTTC. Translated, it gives CASSYSTSGSPYEQYF.

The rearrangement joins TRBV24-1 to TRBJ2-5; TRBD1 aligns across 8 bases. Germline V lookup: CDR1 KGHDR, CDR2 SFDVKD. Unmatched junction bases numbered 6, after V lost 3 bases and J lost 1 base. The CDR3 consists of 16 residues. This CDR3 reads CATSDQGQAFQETQYF. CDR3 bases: TGTGCCACCAGTGATCAGGGACAGGCTTTCCAAGAGACCCAGTACTTC.

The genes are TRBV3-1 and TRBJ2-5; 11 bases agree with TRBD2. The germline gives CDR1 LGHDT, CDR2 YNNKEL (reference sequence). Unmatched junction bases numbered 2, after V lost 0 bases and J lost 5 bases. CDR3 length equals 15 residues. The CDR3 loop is CASSQELAGEETQYF. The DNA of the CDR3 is TGTGCCAGCAGCCAAGAACTAGCGGGGGAGGAGACCCAGTACTTC.

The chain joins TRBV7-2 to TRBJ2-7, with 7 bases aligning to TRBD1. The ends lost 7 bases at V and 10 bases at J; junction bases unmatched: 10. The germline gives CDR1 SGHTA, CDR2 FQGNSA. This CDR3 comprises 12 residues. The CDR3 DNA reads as TGTGCCAGCAAGCGCCCTGAGGGGGCCCAGTACTTC. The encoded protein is CASKRPEGAQYF.

The CDR3 loop is CASSLRPGRTEAFF. DNA for the CDR3: TGTGCCAGCAGCTTGCGTCCAGGGAGGACTGAAGCTTTCTTT. The genes are TRBV5-6 and TRBJ1-1, with D possibly being TRBD1 (5 bases). The CDR3 has 14 amino acids. The germline CDR1 and CDR2 sequences are SGHDT and YYEEEE. Trimming removed 1 base at V and 5 bases at J, with 12 bases between.

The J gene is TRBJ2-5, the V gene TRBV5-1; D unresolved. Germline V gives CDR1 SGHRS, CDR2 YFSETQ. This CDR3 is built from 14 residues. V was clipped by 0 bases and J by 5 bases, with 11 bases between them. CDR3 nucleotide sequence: TGCGCCAGCAGCTTGGATATTAGCTGGGAGACCCAGTACTTC. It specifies CASSLDISWETQYF.

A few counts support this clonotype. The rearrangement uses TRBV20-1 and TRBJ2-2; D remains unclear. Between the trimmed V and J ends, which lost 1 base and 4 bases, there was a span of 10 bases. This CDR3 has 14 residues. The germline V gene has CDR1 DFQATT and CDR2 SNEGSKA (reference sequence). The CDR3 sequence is CSARVGRSTGELFF. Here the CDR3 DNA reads TGCAGTGCTAGAGTAGGACGTAGCACCGGGGAGCTGTTTTTT.

This chain's CDR3 is CSVEDLASGRYEQYF. DNA for the CDR3: TGCAGCGTTGAAGATCTTGCTAGCGGACGCTACGAGCAGTACTTC. The chain has TRBV29-1 and TRBJ2-7; 7 bases are shared with TRBD2. CDR3 length equals 15 residues. Germline V lookup: CDR1 SQVTM, CDR2 ANQGSEA. The trim removed 0 bases at V and 3 bases at J, leaving 8 bases unmatched.

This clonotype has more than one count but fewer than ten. The CDR3 DNA reads TGTGCCAGCACCCTACCAGGGGGTCAAGAGACCCAGTACTTC. As protein: CASTLPGGQETQYF. The chain carries TRBV7-2 and TRBJ2-5; 7 positions match TRBD1. Germline V lookup: CDR1 SGHTA, CDR2 FQGNSA. The CDR3 spans 14 residues. Trimming cost V 7 bases and J 2 bases; bases outside gene matches: 7.

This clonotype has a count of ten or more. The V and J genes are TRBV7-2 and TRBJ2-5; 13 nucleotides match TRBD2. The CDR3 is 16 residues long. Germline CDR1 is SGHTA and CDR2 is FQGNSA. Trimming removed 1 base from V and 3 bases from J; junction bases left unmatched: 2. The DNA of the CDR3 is TGTGCCAGCAGCTTAGGACTAGCGGGGGGAAAAGAGACCCAGTACTTC. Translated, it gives CASSLGLAGGKETQYF.

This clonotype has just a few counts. The CDR3 nucleotides are TGTGCCAGCAGTGAATGGTATGGGTCCGGGGAGCTGTTTTTT. Translated, it gives CASSEWYGSGELFF. V usage is TRBV6-1 and J usage is TRBJ2-2; D not resolved. The germline gives CDR1 MNHNS, CDR2 SASEGT. There are 14 residues in the CDR3. V gave up 2 bases and J gave up 6 bases, with 10 bases separating them.

The CDR3 is CASSYSGLTLSSYEQYF. The DNA of the CDR3 is TGTGCCAGCAGTTACTCTGGCCTCACCCTAAGCTCCTACGAGCAGTACTTC. The chain employs TRBV6-5 and TRBJ2-7, with no clear D. This CDR3 region has 17 residues. CDR1 and CDR2 (germline): MNHEY, SVGAGI. The V end lost 0 bases, the J end lost 0 bases, and 15 bases lay between the germline ends.

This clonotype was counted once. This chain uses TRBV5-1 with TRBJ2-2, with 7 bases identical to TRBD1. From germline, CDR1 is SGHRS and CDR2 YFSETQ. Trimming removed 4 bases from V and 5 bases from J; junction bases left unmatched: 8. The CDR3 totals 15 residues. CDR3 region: CASSTRQGRTGELFF. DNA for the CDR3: TGCGCCAGCAGCACAAGACAGGGCAGGACCGGGGAGCTGTTTTTT. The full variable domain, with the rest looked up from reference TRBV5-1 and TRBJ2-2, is KAGVTQTPRYLIKTRGQQVTLSCSPISGHRSVSWYQQTPGQGLQFLFEYFSETQRNKGNFPGRFSGRQFSNSRSEMNVSTLELGDSALYLCASSTRQGRTGELFFGEGSRLTVL.

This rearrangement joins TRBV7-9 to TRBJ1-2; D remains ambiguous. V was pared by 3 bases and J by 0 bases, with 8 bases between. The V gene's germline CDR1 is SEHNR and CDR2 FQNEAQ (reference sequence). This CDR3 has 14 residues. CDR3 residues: CASSFWRANYGYTF. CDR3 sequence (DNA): TGTGCCAGCAGCTTTTGGCGAGCTAACTATGGCTACACCTTC.

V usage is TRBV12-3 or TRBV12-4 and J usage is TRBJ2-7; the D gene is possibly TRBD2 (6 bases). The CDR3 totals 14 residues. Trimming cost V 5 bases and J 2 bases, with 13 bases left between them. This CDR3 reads CASSQTSDPYEQYF. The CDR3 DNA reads TGTGCCAGCAGTCAGACTAGTGATCCCTACGAGCAGTACTTC.

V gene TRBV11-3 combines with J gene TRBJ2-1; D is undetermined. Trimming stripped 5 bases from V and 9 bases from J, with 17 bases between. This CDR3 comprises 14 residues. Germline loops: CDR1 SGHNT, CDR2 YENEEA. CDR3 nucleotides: TGTGCCAGCAGCCTCTCACCTAAGACTGGTGAGCAGTTCTTC. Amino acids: CASSLSPKTGEQFF.

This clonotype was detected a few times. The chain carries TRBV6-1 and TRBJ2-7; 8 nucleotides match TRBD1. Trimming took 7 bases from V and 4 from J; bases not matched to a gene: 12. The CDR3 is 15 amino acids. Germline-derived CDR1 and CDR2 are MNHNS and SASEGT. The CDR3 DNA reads TGTGCCAGCACCCATAGGATCGGGACAGGATACGAGCAGTACTTC. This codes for CASTHRIGTGYEQYF.

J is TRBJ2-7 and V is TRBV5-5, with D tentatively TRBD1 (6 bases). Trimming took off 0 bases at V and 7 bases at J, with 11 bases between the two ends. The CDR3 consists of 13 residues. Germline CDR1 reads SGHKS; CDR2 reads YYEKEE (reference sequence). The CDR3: CASSLVTGMEQYF. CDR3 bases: TGTGCCAGCAGCTTGGTGACAGGCATGGAGCAGTACTTC.

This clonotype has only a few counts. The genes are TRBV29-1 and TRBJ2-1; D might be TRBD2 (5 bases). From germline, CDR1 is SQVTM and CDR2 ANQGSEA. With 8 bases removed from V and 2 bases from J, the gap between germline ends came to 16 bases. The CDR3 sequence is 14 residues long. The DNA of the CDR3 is TGCAGCTCCGGAGGACGCCTGACCTACAATGAGCAGTTCTTC. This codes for CSSGGRLTYNEQFF.

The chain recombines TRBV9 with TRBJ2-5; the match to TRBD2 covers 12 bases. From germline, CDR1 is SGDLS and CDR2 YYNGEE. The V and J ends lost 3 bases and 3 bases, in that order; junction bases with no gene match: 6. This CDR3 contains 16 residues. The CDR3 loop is CASSATGLAGKETQYF. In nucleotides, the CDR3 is TGTGCCAGCAGCGCAACCGGACTAGCGGGAAAAGAGACCCAGTACTTC.

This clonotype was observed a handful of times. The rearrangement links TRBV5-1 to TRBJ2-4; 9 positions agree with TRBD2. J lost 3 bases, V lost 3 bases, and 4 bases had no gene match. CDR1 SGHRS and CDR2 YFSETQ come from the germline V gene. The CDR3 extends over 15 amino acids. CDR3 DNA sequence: TGCGCCAGCAGCTCTAGCGGGGTGGACAAAAACATTCAGTACTTC. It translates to CASSSSGVDKNIQYF.

This CDR3 reads CASSKTGGEETQYF. The CDR3 nucleotides are TGTGCCAGCAGCAAGACAGGGGGGGAAGAGACCCAGTACTTC. The chain links TRBV4-2 to TRBJ2-5; 9 nucleotides match TRBD1. This CDR3 spans 14 amino acids. Germline-derived CDR1 and CDR2 are LGHNA and YNFKEQ. V shed 5 bases, J shed 3 bases, and the junction held 4 bases outside the gene matches.

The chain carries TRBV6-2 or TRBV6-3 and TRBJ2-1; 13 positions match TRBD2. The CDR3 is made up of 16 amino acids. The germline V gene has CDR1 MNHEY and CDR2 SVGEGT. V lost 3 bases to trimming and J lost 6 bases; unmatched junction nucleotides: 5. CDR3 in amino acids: CASSYPTSGGTNEQFF. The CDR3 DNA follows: TGTGCCAGCAGTTATCCGACTAGCGGGGGGACCAATGAGCAGTTCTTC.

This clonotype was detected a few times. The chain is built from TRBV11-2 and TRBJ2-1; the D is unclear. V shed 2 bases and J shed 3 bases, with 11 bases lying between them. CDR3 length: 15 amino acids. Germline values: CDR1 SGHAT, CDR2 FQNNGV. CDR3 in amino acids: CASSLKRVYYNEQFF. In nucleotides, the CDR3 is TGTGCCAGCAGCTTAAAACGGGTCTACTACAATGAGCAGTTCTTC.

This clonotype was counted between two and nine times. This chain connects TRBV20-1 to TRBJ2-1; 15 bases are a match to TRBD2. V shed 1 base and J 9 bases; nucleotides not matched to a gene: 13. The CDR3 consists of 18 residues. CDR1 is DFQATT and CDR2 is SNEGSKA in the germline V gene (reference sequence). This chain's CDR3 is CSARGPMVGLAGGGEQFF. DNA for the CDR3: TGCAGTGCTAGAGGGCCAATGGTGGGACTAGCGGGGGGCGGTGAGCAGTTCTTC.

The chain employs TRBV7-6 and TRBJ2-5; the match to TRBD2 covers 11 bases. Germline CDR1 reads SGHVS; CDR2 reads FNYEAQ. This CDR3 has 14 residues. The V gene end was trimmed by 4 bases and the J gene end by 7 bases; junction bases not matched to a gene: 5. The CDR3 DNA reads TGTGCCAGCAGCTCCCAGACTAGCGGGGCGACCCAGTACTTC. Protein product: CASSSQTSGATQYF.

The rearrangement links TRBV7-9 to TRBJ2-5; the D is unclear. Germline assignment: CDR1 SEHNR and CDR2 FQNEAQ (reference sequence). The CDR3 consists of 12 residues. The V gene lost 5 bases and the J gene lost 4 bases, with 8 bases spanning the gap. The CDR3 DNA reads TGTGCCAGCAGCAGTTTATTAGAGACCCAGTACTTC. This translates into CASSSLLETQYF.

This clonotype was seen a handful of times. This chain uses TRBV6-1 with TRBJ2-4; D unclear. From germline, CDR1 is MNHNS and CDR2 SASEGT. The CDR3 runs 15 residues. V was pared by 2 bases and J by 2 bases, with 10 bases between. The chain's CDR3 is CASSENGLTKNIQYF. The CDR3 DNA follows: TGTGCCAGCAGTGAAAACGGGTTAACCAAAAACATTCAGTACTTC.

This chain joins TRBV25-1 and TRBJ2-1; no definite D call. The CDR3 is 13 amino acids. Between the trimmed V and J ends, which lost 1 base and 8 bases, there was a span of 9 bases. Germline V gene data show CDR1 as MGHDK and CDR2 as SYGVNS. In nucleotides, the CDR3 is TGTGCCAGCAGTGAATGGAAGTTCGATGAGCAGTTCTTC. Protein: CASSEWKFDEQFF.